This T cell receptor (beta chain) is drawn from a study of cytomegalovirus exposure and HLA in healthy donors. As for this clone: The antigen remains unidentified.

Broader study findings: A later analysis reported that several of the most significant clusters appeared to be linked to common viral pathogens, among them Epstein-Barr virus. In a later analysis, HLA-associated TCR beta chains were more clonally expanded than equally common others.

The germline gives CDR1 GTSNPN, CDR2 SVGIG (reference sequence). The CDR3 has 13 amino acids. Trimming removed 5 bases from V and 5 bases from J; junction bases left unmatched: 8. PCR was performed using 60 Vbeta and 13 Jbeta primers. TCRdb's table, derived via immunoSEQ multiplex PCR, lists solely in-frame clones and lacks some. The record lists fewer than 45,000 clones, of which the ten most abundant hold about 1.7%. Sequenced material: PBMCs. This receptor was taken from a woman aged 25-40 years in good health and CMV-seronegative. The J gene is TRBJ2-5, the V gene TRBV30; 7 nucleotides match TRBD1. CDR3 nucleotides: TGTGCCTGGGACAGGGCAGGGGAGGAGACCCAGTACTTC. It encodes CAWDRAGEETQYF.